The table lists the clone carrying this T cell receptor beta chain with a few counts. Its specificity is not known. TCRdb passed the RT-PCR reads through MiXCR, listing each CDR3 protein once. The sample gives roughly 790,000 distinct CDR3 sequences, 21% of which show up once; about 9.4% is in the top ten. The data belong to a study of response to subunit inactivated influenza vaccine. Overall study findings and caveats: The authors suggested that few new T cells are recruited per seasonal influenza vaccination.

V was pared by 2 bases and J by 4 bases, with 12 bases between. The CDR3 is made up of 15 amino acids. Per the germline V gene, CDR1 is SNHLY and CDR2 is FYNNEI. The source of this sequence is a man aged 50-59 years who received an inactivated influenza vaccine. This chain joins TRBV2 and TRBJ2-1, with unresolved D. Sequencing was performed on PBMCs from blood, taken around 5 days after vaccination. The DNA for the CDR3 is TGTGCCAGCAGTGAACGCCAGGAAGGATACAATGAGCAGTTCTTC. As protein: CASSERQEGYNEQFF.